Following are 20 T cell receptor beta chains from one sample sequenced in a study of cytomegalovirus exposure and HLA in healthy donors. TCRdb's copy holds only in-frame clones and misses some; the assay was immunoSEQ multiplex PCR. The repertoire includes around 200,000 clones, around 90% of them detected once, and 2.9% sits in the top ten. The sequenced sample consisted of PBMCs. The receptor set was obtained from a woman aged 18-35 years in good health and CMV-seronegative.

In its sample, this clone was seen once. This chain joins TRBV9 and TRBJ2-1, with D possibly matching TRBD2 (6 bases). V was clipped by 3 bases and J by 1 base, with 11 bases between them. The CDR3 length is 15 residues. The germline V gene has CDR1 SGDLS and CDR2 YYNGEE. CDR3 sequence: CASSAHSGSYNEQFF. The CDR3 nucleotides read TGTGCCAGCAGCGCCCATAGCGGTTCCTACAATGAGCAGTTCTTC.

CDR3 in amino acids: CASSRTEMNTEAFF. CDR3 bases: TGTGCCAGCAGCCGGACAGAGATGAACACTGAAGCTTTCTTT. The J gene is TRBJ1-1, the V gene TRBV6-5, with a weak D call TRBD1 (6 bases). The CDR3 consists of 14 residues. The germline CDR1 and CDR2 sequences are MNHEY and SVGAGI. Trimming took 6 bases from V and 0 from J, leaving 11 bases between them.

The V gene is TRBV7-9, the J gene TRBJ2-7, with TRBD1 matching 8 bases. Per the germline V gene, CDR1 is SEHNR and CDR2 is FQNEAQ (reference sequence). Trimming at V came to 4 bases and at J to 3 bases, leaving 11 bases not matched to a gene. This CDR3 comprises 16 residues. The CDR3 nucleotides read TGTGCCAGCAGCTCCACCCGACAGGGGACCAACTACGAGCAGTACTTC. Its translation is CASSSTRQGTNYEQYF.

CDR3 protein: CASSVYRGTEAFF. The DNA of the CDR3 is TGTGCCAGCAGCGTATATCGGGGCACTGAAGCTTTCTTT. The chain uses TRBV7-9 and TRBJ1-1; no definite D call. The V end was cut by 5 bases, the J end by 4 bases, with 11 bases between. Germline lookup yields CDR1 SEHNR and CDR2 FQNEAQ (reference sequence). This CDR3 has 13 amino acids.

This clone was detected once. This chain links TRBV30 with TRBJ2-7, with TRBD1 matching 7 bases. The CDR3 extends over 13 amino acids. Germline values: CDR1 GTSNPN, CDR2 SVGIG (reference sequence). Unmatched junction bases numbered 3, after V lost 3 bases and J lost 1 base. The CDR3 nucleotides are TGTGCCTGGAGACAGGGGTGGTCCTACGAGCAGTACTTC. The encoded protein is CAWRQGWSYEQYF.

The chain employs TRBV19 and TRBJ2-7; the match to TRBD1 covers 10 bases. This CDR3 contains 14 residues. CDR1 and CDR2 (germline): LNHDA, SQIVND (reference sequence). With 10 bases clipped from V and 3 bases from J, the junction kept 9 bases outside the gene matches. CDR3 DNA: TGTGCCACCTCTCCCTGGACAGGGGGCTACGAGCAGTACTTC. This sequence encodes CATSPWTGGYEQYF.

The CDR3 spells CASSDTSGRFYEQYF. Written as DNA, the CDR3 is TGTGCCAGCAGTGATACTAGCGGGAGGTTCTACGAGCAGTACTTC. This chain connects TRBV28 to TRBJ2-7, with TRBD2 matching over 12 bases. The V segment lost 5 bases and the J segment 3 bases; nucleotides outside the gene matches: 5. The CDR3 extends over 15 amino acids. Germline assignment: CDR1 MDHEN and CDR2 SYDVKM.

This chain joins TRBV27 and TRBJ2-1; TRBD2 agrees at 7 bases. Trimming at V came to 3 bases and at J to 3 bases, leaving 5 bases not matched to a gene. The CDR3 runs 15 residues. The germline CDR1 and CDR2 sequences are MNHEY and SMNVEV (reference sequence). The CDR3 DNA is TGTGCCAGCAGTTTTAGGGAGGGAAACTACAATGAGCAGTTCTTC. Translation gives CASSFREGNYNEQFF.

The genes are TRBV4-1 and TRBJ2-1, with a possible D match to TRBD1 (6 bases). CDR3 size: 17 residues. The germline gives CDR1 MGHRA, CDR2 YSYEKL. V was cut by 4 bases and J by 3 bases, with 19 bases left in between. The DNA of the CDR3 is TGCGCCAGCAGCCCACGGTTGGGAACAGGGATCTACAATGAGCAGTTCTTC. It is translated as CASSPRLGTGIYNEQFF.

This chain connects TRBV28 to TRBJ2-2, with 9 bases identical to TRBD1. Trimming removed 3 bases from V and 3 bases from J; junction bases left unmatched: 5. Germline lookup yields CDR1 MDHEN and CDR2 SYDVKM. This CDR3 is built from 16 residues. CDR3 loop: CASSFPGQGYTGELFF. DNA for the CDR3: TGTGCCAGCAGTTTTCCGGGACAGGGATACACCGGGGAGCTGTTTTTT. The whole variable domain, remainder taken from reference TRBV28 and TRBJ2-2, is DVKVTQSSRYLVKRTGEKVFLECVQDMDHENMFWYRQDPGLGLRLIYFSYDVKMKEKGDIPEGYSVSREKKERFSLILESASTNQTSMYLCASSFPGQGYTGELFFGEGSRLTVL.

The V gene is TRBV4-3, the J gene TRBJ2-3; 9 bases map to TRBD1. The V segment lost 0 bases and the J segment 3 bases; nucleotides outside the gene matches: 4. CDR3 size: 16 residues. Germline CDR1 and CDR2: LGHNA and YSLEER. This CDR3 reads CASSQENRGLTDTQYF. CDR3 nucleotides: TGCGCCAGCAGCCAAGAGAACAGGGGGCTTACAGATACGCAGTATTTT.

CDR3 sequence (DNA): TGTGCCAGCAGCCAAATATCGCAGGGGCTGAACACTGAAGCTTTCTTT. This encodes CASSQISQGLNTEAFF. The chain recombines TRBV4-2 with TRBJ1-1, with D possibly matching TRBD1 (6 bases). The germline gives CDR1 LGHNA, CDR2 YNFKEQ. Trimming cost V 2 bases and J 0 bases, with 13 bases left between them. The CDR3 is 16 amino acids.

This chain joins TRBV7-9 and TRBJ2-7; D is perhaps TRBD2 (5 bases). Deletions cut 5 bases from V and 4 bases from J, with 21 bases between. The length of the CDR3 is 16 residues. The V gene's germline CDR1 is SEHNR and CDR2 FQNEAQ (reference sequence). CDR3 nucleotide sequence: TGTGCCAGCAGCACGCGAGGAGGTCCCGGGGTTTACGAGCAGTACTTC. Encoded protein: CASSTRGGPGVYEQYF.

The chain employs TRBV28 and TRBJ1-1; maybe TRBD1 (6 bases). The germline V gene has CDR1 MDHEN and CDR2 SYDVKM. V was cut by 1 base and J by 1 base, with 10 bases left in between. This CDR3 is built from 15 residues. The CDR3 loop reads CASSLSFRGNTEAFF. The CDR3 region has the DNA TGTGCCAGCAGTTTATCTTTCAGGGGGAACACTGAAGCTTTCTTT.

This clone was counted a single time. V gene TRBV7-2 combines with J gene TRBJ2-1; D possibly corresponds to TRBD1 (6 bases). Germline CDR1 reads SGHTA; CDR2 reads FQGNSA. This CDR3 is built from 11 residues. V lost 2 bases and J lost 12, with 8 bases in between. The CDR3: CASSLKDRQFF. The CDR3 region has the DNA TGTGCCAGCAGCTTAAAGGACAGGCAGTTCTTC.

The chain has TRBV5-4 and TRBJ2-7; 9 bases align to TRBD1. V shed 3 bases, J shed 3 bases, and the junction held 4 bases outside the gene matches. The CDR3 runs 14 residues. From germline, CDR1 is SGHNT and CDR2 YYREEE (reference sequence). CDR3 in DNA: TGTGCCAGCAGCTCCGGGACAGGGCTCTACGAGCAGTACTTC. Its protein is CASSSGTGLYEQYF.

The V gene is TRBV5-1, the J gene TRBJ1-1, with no clear D. In germline, CDR1 is SGHRS, CDR2 YFSETQ. The V end lost 3 bases, the J end lost 2 bases, and 11 bases lay between the germline ends. This CDR3 has 14 residues. In DNA form, the CDR3 reads TGCGCCAGCAGCTGGTCGAGTTTAAACACTGAAGCTTTCTTT. Its protein is CASSWSSLNTEAFF.

CDR3 region: CASSQEQGSPGYTF. The CDR3 DNA reads as TGCGCCAGCAGCCAAGAACAGGGGTCCCCTGGCTACACCTTC. The chain joins TRBV4-3 to TRBJ1-2; TRBD1 matches at 7 bases. The germline CDR1 and CDR2 sequences are LGHNA and YSLEER. There are 14 residues in the CDR3. J gave up 7 bases and V 0 bases, and 5 bases lay outside the gene matches.

The rearrangement joins TRBV7-2 to TRBJ2-1; 7 bases match TRBD2. The V segment lost 4 bases and the J segment 10 bases; nucleotides outside the gene matches: 10. Germline assignment: CDR1 SGHTA and CDR2 FQGNSA. The CDR3 is 14 residues long. The CDR3 sequence is CASSSVLVLAEQFF. DNA for the CDR3: TGTGCCAGCAGCTCGGTATTAGTACTAGCGGAGCAGTTCTTC.

This chain links TRBV11-2 with TRBJ2-5; D might be TRBD2 (5 bases). V lost 3 bases and J lost 4, with 12 bases in between. The germline V gene encodes CDR1 SGHAT and CDR2 FQNNGV. The CDR3 contains 14 residues. DNA of the CDR3: TGTGCCAGCAGCTTCCACCGTGGGAGAGAGACCCAGTACTTC. The encoded protein is CASSFHRGRETQYF. Full variable domain (rest looked up from reference TRBV11-2 and TRBJ2-5): EAGVAQSPRYKIIEKRQSVAFWCNPISGHATLYWYQQILGQGPKLLIQFQNNGVVDDSQLPKDRFSAERLKGVDSTLKIQPAKLEDSAVYLCASSFHRGRETQYFGPGTRLLVL.